The clone carrying this TCR beta chain was counted only a few times. The antigen is undetermined. This sample was included in a study of beta chain features in type 1 diabetes. Study observations and caveats: VDJ junctions from patients with type 1 diabetes contained fewer insertions and more deletions. TCRB CDR3s were moderately but significantly shorter in Type 1 diabetes patients in all four CD4+ subsets.

Germline CDR1 is SQVTM and CDR2 is ANQGSEA. Trimming cost V 6 bases and J 5 bases, with 14 bases left between them. This CDR3 comprises 13 residues. Expressed TCRB transcripts were sequenced after all isolated RNA was converted to cDNA. Clones were sequenced by immunoSEQ multiplex PCR, and TCRdb holds only the in-frame ones, with some missing. The sample records 250,000 to 300,000 clones, roughly an eighth being singletons. The single heparinised draw taken from each donor contained roughly 100 mL of blood on average. Sequencing was carried out using naive CD4+ T cells from blood. This clonotype originated in a man aged 25 to 40 with type 1 diabetes. The chain joins TRBV29-1 to TRBJ1-5, with D perhaps TRBD1 (6 bases). The CDR3 reads CSVSGTPDQPQHF. In DNA, the CDR3 is TGCAGCGTGTCCGGGACACCCGATCAGCCCCAGCATTTT.